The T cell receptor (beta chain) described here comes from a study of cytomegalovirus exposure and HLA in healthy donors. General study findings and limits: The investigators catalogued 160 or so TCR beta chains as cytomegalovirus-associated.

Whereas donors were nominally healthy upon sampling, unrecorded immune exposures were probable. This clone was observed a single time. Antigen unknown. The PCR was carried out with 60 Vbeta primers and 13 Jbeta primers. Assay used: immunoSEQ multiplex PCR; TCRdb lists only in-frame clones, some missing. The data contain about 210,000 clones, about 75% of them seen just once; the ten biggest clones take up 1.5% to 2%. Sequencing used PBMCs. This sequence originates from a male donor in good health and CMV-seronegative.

The CDR3 bases are TGCGCCAGCAGCTCCGGCGAGGCTAAGAACACTGAAGCTTTCTTT. It codes for CASSSGEAKNTEAFF. The chain employs TRBV5-1 and TRBJ1-1; the D is unclear. This CDR3 spans 15 amino acids. CDR1 and CDR2 (germline): SGHRS, YFSETQ. V lost 3 bases and J 1 base, leaving 13 bases between the germline ends.